This TCR beta chain was identified in a study of blood T cells in healthy people across ages. Then a second PCR, running about 6 to 11 cycles, was carried out with a sample-barcoded 5' primer and a J-beta primer mix. TCRdb passed the 5' RACE reads through MiXCR, listing each CDR3 protein once. The sample lists 500,000 to 650,000 distinct CDR3 sequences, over 25% occurring once. Isolation yielded PBMCs, at least 6.5 million per sample, in every case. This clonotype turned up a few times. The sample also formed part of further work on T cells of mothers and their children. That source adds: Mothers and children who were related shared slightly more overlap than unrelated pairs, but not significantly more.

This receptor was taken from a boy aged 2 to 10 in good health. Source material: blood.

In nucleotides, the CDR3 is TGCGCCAGCCAGGAGGGACAGCCGACAGAGACCCAGTACTTC. Translating it yields CASQEGQPTETQYF. The gene calls are TRBV5-1 and TRBJ2-7, with TRBD1 as a possible D gene (7 bases). The end of the DNA fits TRBJ2-5 better, so the J call may be wrong. There are 14 residues in the CDR3. Germline V gives CDR1 SGHRS, CDR2 YFSETQ.